This T cell receptor beta chain was recorded in a study of blood T cell repertoires in COVID-19. Background on the study: Samples taken during acute and convalescent COVID-19 were collected in the United States, Italy and Spain. T cells, B-cell-depleted T cells, or PBMCs supplied cDNA or gDNA.

CDR1 LNHDA and CDR2 SQIVND come from the germline V gene (reference sequence). V dropped 8 bases and J dropped 3 bases, with 13 bases sitting between them. This CDR3 is built from 13 residues. In the source study's methods: Amplification of reference gene primers provided the estimated nucleated cell counts. The assay was immunoSEQ multiplex PCR, and TCRdb's table has in-frame clones only and misses some. Clone size and the V and J calls come from that table; the DNA yielded D and trimming. The table has about 100,000 clones, just under 80% seen once. This TCR derives from a woman between 65 and 79 years old with acute or convalescent COVID-19. This chain links TRBV19 with TRBJ1-1, with a possible D match to TRBD1 (6 bases). Material: peripheral blood. CDR3 sequence (DNA): TGTGCCAGTGGTTCAGGGGTAGACACTGAAGCTTTCTTT. Residues: CASGSGVDTEAFF.